One TCR beta chain is described in this entry. The antigen remains unidentified. The study ran its PCR with 60 Vbeta and 13 Jbeta primers. Profiling relied on immunoSEQ multiplex PCR, and the TCRdb table lists in-frame clones only, not all of them. The profile shows over 85,000 clones, around 87% of them singletons. This specimen belongs to a study of cytomegalovirus exposure and HLA in healthy donors. Points from the study as a whole: A later analysis found most CMV-associated TCR beta chains apparently HLA-restricted. Specificity for CMV antigens was confirmed in vitro for a few of the CMV-associated chains. Overall, roughly 150 TCR beta chains were annotated as cytomegalovirus-associated.

The CDR3 has 13 residues. V lost 5 bases to trimming and J lost 7 bases; unmatched junction nucleotides: 5. The germline gives CDR1 SGHVS, CDR2 FQNEAQ. This TCR derives from a man in his forties in good health and CMV-seronegative. The chain employs TRBV7-8 and TRBJ1-5, with 7 bases matching TRBD1. The sample consisted of PBMCs. CDR3 bases: TGTGCCAGCAGCCTCAGGGGGGCACAGCCCCAGCATTTT. It translates to CASSLRGAQPQHF.